What follows is one T cell receptor beta chain and its context. A single count supports this clonotype. The target of this receptor is not known. No much larger clone exists at a distance of one base, and base qualities are not known. One read represents weak support. RNA was extracted with the RNeasy kit and about 0.5 to 1 ug was reverse transcribed using random hexamers. The immunoSEQ multiplex PCR assay, covering 54 Vbeta and 13 Jbeta segments, was used to amplify TCR beta CDR3 regions. To correct PCR amplification bias, a synthetic template baseline was used for both primer optimization and computational correction. The original methods were these. Only productive sequences were kept, with reads annotated to V, D and J genes according to IMGT and analyzed in immunoSEQ Analyzer. To calculate clonality, Shannon entropy was normalized by log2 of the number of productive unique sequences and then subtracted from one. Public and private clones were assessed among the 100 most prevalent clones of each patient and control. A clone was defined as Susac-specific if it was absent from the healthy and MS cohorts, from roughly 980 published viral clones and from other ImmuneACCESS disease sequences. Through fastp at Q25 and MiXCR, TCRdb rebuilt clones from the public reads, retaining in-frame beta chains. Each CDR3 protein appears once, grouped with its most common genes and DNA. TCRdb's processing, not the authors', yielded these V and J calls. The sample yields over 150,000 distinct CDR3 sequences; 90% to 96% were counted once. The ten largest clones capture around 0.12% of the sample.

This specimen belongs to a study of CD8 T cells in Susac syndrome (dated 2019 in TCRdb). Some background on the complete study: Of the Susac syndrome patients who were sequenced, over five had clinically active disease and fewer than ten were in clinical remission. Susac syndrome patients were therapy-naive, on corticosteroids (some also receiving IVIg), or on IVIg alone at blood withdrawal. Whether CD8+ T cell activation and differentiation in Susac syndrome was antigen driven was tested using repertoire sequencing. Here is what the overall study found, with its caveats: In patients with Susac syndrome, the CD4+ T cell repertoire showed no detectable clonal expansion. The TCR sequencing and HLA analysis was acknowledged to have included a relatively small number of individuals.

Via the germline V gene, CDR1 is MGHDK and CDR2 SYGVNS. V is pared back by 0 bases and J by 8 bases, with 4 bases lying between the germline termini. Including cysteine and phenylalanine, the CDR3 has 12 amino acids. Only the CDR3 portion is preserved as DNA: 36 bases, with reading frame beginning at the first base. Peripheral blood CD8+ and CD4+ T cells from healthy donors, Susac syndrome patients and multiple sclerosis patients were profiled by high-throughput TCR beta sequencing. The Susac syndrome patients fulfilled recently defined diagnostic criteria for either definite or probable disease. CD8+ TEMRA cells were enriched by FACS, while bulk CD8+ and CD4+ T cells were purified by magnetic negative isolation. Blood was drawn into EDTA tubes, processed within 24 hours, and PBMCs were isolated by density gradient centrifugation. PBMCs destined for TCR sequencing were cryopreserved in liquid nitrogen and later thawed in a 37 °C water bath. The sorted or isolated CD4+, CD8+ and CD8+ TEMRA cells had a purity of 90% or higher.

The receptor was derived from a human donor with Susac syndrome. The sequencing input was CD4+ T cells from PBMCs. The chain uses TRBV25-1 and TRBJ1-4; no confident D gene assignment can be made. Here the CDR3 is given as CASSEYGEKLFF. The DNA reads TGTGCCAGCAGTGAATACGGAGAAAAACTGTTTTTT.